Below, 10 T cell receptor beta chains from the same sample are listed, as sequenced in a study of T cell responses to AZD1222 COVID-19 vaccine. Produced via immunoSEQ multiplex PCR; TCRdb's table is partial and in-frame only. Of some 120,000 clones listed, roughly 90% were seen once; the top ten hold under 5%. The sequenced sample was peripheral blood, obtained on day 0 of AZD1222 vaccination. These receptor sequences come from an adult in good health.

The rearrangement links TRBV27 to TRBJ1-4; D possibly corresponds to TRBD1 (5 bases). CDR1 is MNHEY, CDR2 SMNVEV, per germline (reference sequence). CDR3 size: 17 residues. The V end lost 7 bases, the J end lost 7 bases, and 25 bases lay between the germline ends. CDR3 DNA: TGTGCCAGCACCCGAATCGGGGTTAGGAGGGGTGTTGAAAAACTGTTTTTT. Its translation: CASTRIGVRRGVEKLFF.

Here the CDR3 reads CAWSDYGHEQFF. In DNA form, the CDR3 reads TGTGCCTGGAGTGATTACGGGCATGAGCAGTTCTTC. The chain carries TRBV30 and TRBJ2-1; no reliable D call. The CDR3 length is 12 residues. Looked up from germline, CDR1 is GTSNPN and CDR2 is SVGIG (reference sequence). The V and J ends lost 1 base and 8 bases respectively, with 9 bases between them. Complete variable domain (other parts from reference TRBV30 and TRBJ2-1): SQTIHQWPATLVQPVGSPLSLECTVEGTSNPNLYWYRQAAGRGLQLLFYSVGIGQISSEVPQNLSASRPQDRQFILSSKKLLLSDSGFYLCAWSDYGHEQFFGPGTRLTVL.

The chain employs TRBV10-3 and TRBJ1-1; D possibly corresponds to TRBD1 (5 bases). V was trimmed by 6 bases and J by 7 bases, leaving 18 bases between them. From germline, CDR1 is ENHRY and CDR2 SYGVKD. The CDR3 loop spans 14 amino acids. The DNA for the CDR3 is TGTGCCATCAGCGTTACCGGGACCTCGGGTGAAGCTTTCTTT. As protein: CAISVTGTSGEAFF.

This chain uses TRBV5-8 with TRBJ1-5, with D unresolved. Germline V CDR1 and CDR2: SGHTS, YDEGEE. Trimming left V 0 bases short and J 5 bases short, with 9 bases between. The CDR3 covers 14 residues. The CDR3 sequence: CASSLGRSDQPQHF. CDR3 bases: TGTGCCAGCAGCTTGGGCAGGTCCGATCAGCCCCAGCATTTT.

This chain joins TRBV5-5 and TRBJ2-4; D is tentatively TRBD1 or TRBD2 (6 bases each). Per germline, CDR1 SGHKS and CDR2 YYEKEE (reference sequence). The V and J ends lost 3 bases and 7 bases respectively, with 14 bases between them. The length of the CDR3 is 14 residues. Here the CDR3 reads CASSSWGAGNIQYF. CDR3 sequence (DNA): TGTGCCAGCAGCTCTTGGGGGGCCGGGAACATTCAGTACTTC.

The chain employs TRBV10-3 and TRBJ2-7; D ambiguous. Germline V gene lookup returns CDR1 ENHRY and CDR2 SYGVKD. The CDR3 runs to 14 residues. Trimming pared 3 bases from V and 0 bases from J, leaving 9 bases between. The DNA for the CDR3 is TGTGCCATCAGTGATAGACAAGACTCCTACGAGCAGTACTTC. This sequence encodes CAISDRQDSYEQYF.

V is TRBV15 and J is TRBJ2-5; 7 nucleotides align to TRBD1. Germline V gene sequence: CDR1 LNHNV, CDR2 YYDKDF (reference sequence). The junction had 11 bases not matched to a gene; V was cut back by 0 bases and J by 4 bases. The CDR3 sequence is 17 residues long. CDR3 nucleotide sequence: TGTGCCACCAGCAGAGATGGTCCTGACAGGGTGGGAGAGACCCAGTACTTC. Its translation is CATSRDGPDRVGETQYF.

The chain uses TRBV2 and TRBJ1-1; D not certain. Germline-derived CDR1 and CDR2 are SNHLY and FYNNEI. The CDR3 extends over 13 amino acids. V lost 4 bases to trimming and J lost 2 bases, with 8 bases between them. The DNA of the CDR3 is TGTGCCAGCAGTGCGAGAAGAAACACTGAAGCTTTCTTT. Protein product: CASSARRNTEAFF.

The chain is built from TRBV5-4 and TRBJ2-6; maybe TRBD1 (5 bases). Trimming took 2 bases from V and 0 from J, leaving 18 bases between them. Germline V CDR1 and CDR2: SGHNT, YYREEE (reference sequence). This CDR3 has 19 residues. The CDR3 loop is CASSLAQGRSLSGANVLTF. In nucleotides, the CDR3 is TGTGCCAGCAGCTTAGCCCAGGGCCGGTCCCTCTCTGGGGCCAACGTCCTGACTTTC.

This CDR3 is CASKSGGAGYEQFF. The CDR3 region has the DNA TGTGCCAGCAAGTCTGGGGGCGCGGGCTATGAGCAGTTCTTC. The chain has TRBV3-1 (or the pseudogene TRBV3-2) and TRBJ2-1, with a possible D match to TRBD1 (6 bases). The CDR3 length is 14 residues. Germline values: CDR1 LGHDT, CDR2 YNNKEL (reference sequence). V lost 7 bases, J lost 8 bases, and 18 bases lay in between.